Listed below are T cell receptor beta chains from one sample, sequenced in a study of cytomegalovirus exposure and HLA in healthy donors. Using immunoSEQ multiplex PCR, the repertoire was profiled, and TCRdb retains in-frame clones only, with some absent. The sample includes tens of thousands of clones, roughly 67% seen only once; the top ten take 2.3%. Sequenced: PBMCs. These receptors were taken from a human donor in good health. Each CDR3 is given with its conserved first and last residue. A D gene is named only where the DNA matches it firmly. Size is stated for part of the rows, as once, few or many counts, or as a class when the clone is expanded.

d_call	v_call	clone_size	j_call	cdr3_aa	cdr3_nt
TRBD2	TRBV19	NA	TRBJ2-7	CASRILAGGSYEQYF	TGTGCCAGTAGGATACTAGCGGGGGGCTCCTACGAGCAGTACTTC
TRBD2	TRBV7-3	once	TRBJ2-5	CASSLIGLAVQETQYF	TGTGCCAGCAGCTTAATAGGACTAGCGGTCCAAGAGACCCAGTACTTC
NA	TRBV7-2	NA	TRBJ2-7	CASSLRGQHPYEQYF	TGTGCCAGCAGCTTAAGGGGCCAGCACCCTTACGAGCAGTACTTC
TRBD2	TRBV11-3	NA	TRBJ2-7	CASSLRVGLNAYEQYF	TGTGCCAGCAGCTTACGCGTGGGACTAAACGCCTACGAGCAGTACTTC
TRBD1	TRBV18	NA	TRBJ1-2	CASSPETGGGGYTF	TGTGCCAGCTCACCAGAGACAGGGGGTGGCGGCTACACCTTC
NA	TRBV12-5	NA	TRBJ2-1	CASGLTVYNEQFF	TGTGCTAGTGGTTTGACAGTTTACAATGAGCAGTTCTTC
NA	TRBV7-3	once	TRBJ1-1	CASSLNPTVNTEAFF	TGTGCCAGCAGCTTAAATCCCACGGTGAACACTGAAGCTTTCTTT
TRBD1	TRBV11-2	few	TRBJ1-6	CASSLGQGANSPLHF	TGTGCCAGCAGCTTAGGGCAGGGGGCTAATTCACCCCTCCACTTT
TRBD2	TRBV5-1	NA	TRBJ2-7	CASSRGLAGGEQYF	TGCGCCAGCAGCAGAGGGCTAGCGGGGGGTGAGCAGTACTTC
TRBD1	TRBV7-2	NA	TRBJ1-1	CASSLARQGRLANTEAFF	TGTGCCAGCAGCTTGGCGAGACAGGGGAGGTTAGCGAACACTGAAGCTTTCTTT
NA	TRBV6-1	NA	TRBJ1-5	CASSELYQPQHF	TGTGCCAGCAGTGAACTGTATCAGCCCCAGCATTTT
NA	TRBV6-5	NA	TRBJ1-2	CASSLGAQTDGYTF	TGTGCCAGCAGTCTGGGGGCCCAAACAGATGGCTACACCTTC
TRBD1	TRBV18	NA	TRBJ1-3	CASSPPRDRALSSGNTIYF	TGTGCCAGCTCACCACCCCGGGACAGGGCCCTTTCCTCTGGAAACACCATATATTTT
NA	TRBV7-6	NA	TRBJ2-7	CASSLEPGTSYEQYF	TGTGCCAGCAGCTTAGAACCAGGGACAAGCTACGAGCAGTACTTC
TRBD1	TRBV5-1	NA	TRBJ1-5	CASSSSPGQINQPQHF	TGCGCCAGCAGCTCGTCACCGGGACAGATCAATCAGCCCCAGCATTTT
NA	TRBV21-1	NA	TRBJ2-6	CASSKDHRGQSGANVLTF	TGTGCCAGCAGCAAAGATCACAGGGGACAGTCTGGGGCCAACGTCCTGACTTTC
NA	TRBV7-8	NA	TRBJ1-5	CASSVSNQPQHF	TGTGCCAGCAGCGTAAGCAATCAGCCCCAGCATTTT
TRBD1	TRBV9	NA	TRBJ1-2	CASSVGEDRGHGYTF	TGTGCCAGCAGCGTGGGGGAGGACAGGGGACATGGCTACACCTTC
TRBD1	TRBV7-9	NA	TRBJ2-7	CASSWTGPHRGDPYEQYF	TGTGCCAGCAGCTGGACGGGGCCTCACAGGGGAGACCCCTACGAGCAGTACTTC
NA	TRBV6-6	NA	TRBJ1-1	CASSYTDTEAFF	TGTGCCAGCAGTTACACGGACACTGAAGCTTTCTTT
NA	TRBV7-2	once	TRBJ2-7	CASSFSPTYEQYF	TGTGCCAGCAGCTTTAGTCCTACCTACGAGCAGTACTTC
NA	TRBV29-1	NA	TRBJ1-1	CSVGPGQGGLNTEAFF	TGCAGCGTCGGACCCGGCCAAGGGGGTCTGAACACTGAAGCTTTCTTT
NA	TRBV4-3	NA	TRBJ1-1	CASSRRGLGSTEAFF	TGCGCCAGCAGCCGGAGGGGACTGGGAAGCACTGAAGCTTTCTTT
TRBD2	TRBV9	NA	TRBJ2-1	CASSVELAGGNEQFF	TGTGCCAGCAGCGTAGAACTAGCGGGGGGGAATGAGCAGTTCTTC
NA	TRBV7-3	NA	TRBJ2-7	CASSLNAGRAYEQYF	TGTGCCAGCAGCTTAAACGCGGGGCGAGCCTACGAGCAGTACTTC
TRBD1	TRBV5-8	NA	TRBJ1-5	CASSFGGQGHQPQHF	TGTGCCAGCAGCTTCGGTGGACAGGGACATCAGCCCCAGCATTTT
TRBD1	TRBV7-9	few	TRBJ2-5	CASSPLWTGVTETQYF	TGTGCCAGCAGCCCACTCTGGACAGGGGTAACGGAGACCCAGTACTTC
NA	TRBV5-6	few	TRBJ1-1	CASSPLTPMNTEAFF	TGTGCCAGCAGCCCACTTACTCCTATGAACACTGAAGCTTTCTTT
TRBD2	TRBV9	NA	TRBJ2-3	CASSVAVSGGDTQYF	TGTGCCAGCAGCGTAGCTGTAAGCGGGGGGGATACGCAGTATTTT
NA	TRBV10-3	NA	TRBJ2-7	CAISEGKGPYEQYF	TGTGCCATCAGTGAGGGGAAGGGGCCCTACGAGCAGTACTTC
NA	TRBV10-3	NA	TRBJ1-2	CAISETGLSNYGYTF	TGTGCCATCAGTGAAACGGGATTGAGCAACTATGGCTACACCTTC
TRBD2	TRBV5-1	NA	TRBJ2-1	CASSLEAGGFYNEQFF	TGCGCCAGCAGCTTGGAAGCGGGGGGATTCTACAATGAGCAGTTCTTC
NA	TRBV4-2	NA	TRBJ1-1	CASSQSRGMNTEAFF	TGTGCCAGCAGCCAATCCCGGGGGATGAACACTGAAGCTTTCTTT
NA	TRBV4-3	NA	TRBJ1-5	CASSQDQGQPQHF	TGCGCCAGCAGCCAAGATCAGGGTCAGCCCCAGCATTTT
TRBD1	TRBV4-1	NA	TRBJ1-5	CASSQDRGQGIQPQHF	TGCGCCAGCAGCCAAGACCGTGGACAGGGGATTCAGCCCCAGCATTTT
NA	TRBV15	NA	TRBJ1-2	CATSRDLGEAYGYTF	TGTGCCACCAGCAGAGATCTAGGGGAGGCCTATGGCTACACCTTC
TRBD1	TRBV10-3	NA	TRBJ2-1	CAISVQGAGGNEQFF	TGTGCCATCAGTGTACAGGGGGCAGGGGGCAATGAGCAGTTCTTC
NA	TRBV7-9	NA	TRBJ1-4	CASSRATNEKLFF	TGTGCCAGCAGCCGCGCAACTAATGAAAAACTGTTTTTT
NA	TRBV7-9	NA	TRBJ2-7	CASSLLGAAPSYEQYF	TGTGCCAGCAGCCTCCTTGGGGCGGCACCCTCCTACGAGCAGTACTTC
NA	TRBV4-1	NA	TRBJ1-5	CASSQDGGINQPQHF	TGCGCCAGCAGCCAAGACGGAGGGATCAATCAGCCCCAGCATTTT
TRBD1	TRBV5-1	NA	TRBJ1-4	CASSSPTGGSEKLFF	TGCGCCAGCAGCTCACCGACAGGGGGGAGTGAAAAACTGTTTTTT
TRBD1	TRBV23-1	NA	TRBJ1-5	CASSQSTQGAGQPQHF	TGCGCCAGCAGTCAATCGACGCAGGGGGCCGGTCAGCCCCAGCATTTT
NA	TRBV6-5	few	TRBJ2-7	CASSYSRTVDEQYF	TGTGCCAGCAGTTACTCGAGGACAGTCGACGAGCAGTACTTC
NA	TRBV10-3	NA	TRBJ1-5	CAISESAGNSNQPQHF	TGTGCCATCAGTGAGTCTGCGGGAAACAGCAATCAGCCCCAGCATTTT
NA	TRBV6-5	few	TRBJ2-4	CASSRTRGSGNIQYF	TGTGCCAGCAGCCGTACAAGGGGGAGTGGAAACATTCAGTACTTC
NA	TRBV18	NA	TRBJ2-2	CAGSPLANTGELFF	TGTGCCGGCTCTCCCCTAGCGAACACCGGGGAGCTGTTTTTT
NA	TRBV28	NA	TRBJ1-1	CASSSIYKNTEAFF	TGTGCCAGCAGTTCCATATACAAGAACACTGAAGCTTTCTTT
NA	TRBV5-8	NA	TRBJ2-3	CASSTPAAGTQYF	TGTGCCAGCAGCACTCCGGCCGCAGGTACGCAGTATTTT
TRBD2	TRBV7-2	few	TRBJ2-7	CASSRALAGGYEQYF	TGTGCCAGCAGCCGAGCGCTAGCGGGGGGTTACGAGCAGTACTTC
NA	TRBV7-9	few	TRBJ2-5	CASSRGIGAAGETQYF	TGTGCCAGCAGCCGAGGAATTGGGGCTGCCGGAGAGACCCAGTACTTC